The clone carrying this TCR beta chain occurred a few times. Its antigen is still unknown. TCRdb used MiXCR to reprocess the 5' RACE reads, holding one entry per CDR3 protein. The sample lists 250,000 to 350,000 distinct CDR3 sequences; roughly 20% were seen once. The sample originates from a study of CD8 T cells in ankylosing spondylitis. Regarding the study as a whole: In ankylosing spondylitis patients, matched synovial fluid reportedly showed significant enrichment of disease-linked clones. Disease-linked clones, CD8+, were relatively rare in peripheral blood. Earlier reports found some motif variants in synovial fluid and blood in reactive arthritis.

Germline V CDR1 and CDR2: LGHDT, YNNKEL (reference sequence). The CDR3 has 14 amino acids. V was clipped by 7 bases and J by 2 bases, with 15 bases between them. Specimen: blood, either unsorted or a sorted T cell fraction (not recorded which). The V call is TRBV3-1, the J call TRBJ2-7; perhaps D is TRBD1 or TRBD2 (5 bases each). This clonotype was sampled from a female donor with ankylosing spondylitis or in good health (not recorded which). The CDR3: CASTFGDGTYEQYF. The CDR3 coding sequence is TGTGCCAGCACATTCGGGGACGGGACCTACGAGCAGTACTTC.